A selection of T cell receptor beta chains follows, all from one sample in a study of blood T cell repertoires in COVID-19. Using immunoSEQ multiplex PCR, the repertoire was profiled, and TCRdb retains in-frame clones only, with some absent. The data show 95,000 to 150,000 clones, with 80% seen just once and 25% held by the top ten. The source material was peripheral blood. The receptors stem from a human donor in a cohort sampled during active COVID-19. The CDR3 runs from the conserved cysteine through the conserved F or W. D genes are given only for firm matches. Clone sizes are given selectively: once, few, many, or a class where the clone is expanded.

-	12	TRBJ2-7	TRBV30	-	CAWSGGTDEQYF	TGTGCCTGGAGTGGCGGGACAGACGAGCAGTACTTC
-	13	TRBJ1-3	TRBV18	-	CASSPSGGNTIYF	TGTGCCAGCTCACCAAGTGGCGGAAACACCATATATTTT
-	13	TRBJ1-2	TRBV28	TRBD1	CASRRTGNYGYTF	TGTGCCAGCAGAAGGACAGGGAACTATGGCTACACCTTC
few	14	TRBJ1-1	TRBV27	-	CASSFMQGTTEAFF	TGTGCCAGCAGTTTTATGCAGGGGACCACTGAAGCTTTCTTT
-	15	TRBJ2-3	TRBV7-2	-	CASSLNARQEGTQYF	TGTGCCAGCAGCTTAAACGCAAGGCAGGAAGGTACGCAGTATTTT
-	12	TRBJ1-5	TRBV7-9	-	CASSLGNQPQHF	TGTGCCAGCAGCCTCGGGAATCAGCCCCAGCATTTT
few	11	TRBJ2-1	TRBV27	-	CASSFDNEQFF	TGTGCCAGCAGTTTCGACAATGAGCAGTTCTTC
-	13	TRBJ2-5	TRBV27	-	CASLGRTQETQYF	TGTGCCAGCCTGGGCAGGACACAAGAGACCCAGTACTTC
-	13	TRBJ2-5	TRBV13	-	CASSFLNQETQYF	TGTGCCAGCAGCTTCTTAAATCAAGAGACCCAGTACTTC
-	17	TRBJ2-1	TRBV7-2	TRBD2	CASISRLAGGNYNEQFF	TGTGCCAGCATCTCGCGACTAGCGGGGGGGAACTACAATGAGCAGTTCTTC
-	15	TRBJ2-7	TRBV18	-	CASSPPESAVYEQYF	TGTGCCAGCTCACCACCAGAAAGCGCGGTCTACGAGCAGTACTTC
-	13	TRBJ2-1	TRBV11-3	-	CASSLSGEGEQFF	TGTGCCAGCAGCTTATCAGGGGAGGGTGAGCAGTTCTTC
-	13	TRBJ1-1	TRBV7-9	-	CASSLSLNTEAFF	TGTGCCAGCAGTTTGAGTTTGAACACTGAAGCTTTCTTT
few	15	TRBJ1-5	TRBV5-5	-	CASSLVADSNQPQHF	TGTGCCAGCAGCTTGGTAGCAGATAGCAATCAGCCCCAGCATTTT
-	13	TRBJ2-3	TRBV12-3/TRBV12-4	-	CASFRGGTDTQYF	TGTGCCAGCTTCAGGGGAGGCACAGATACGCAGTATTTT
-	15	TRBJ1-5	TRBV6-5	-	CASTPWRGGSQPQHF	TGTGCCAGCACTCCCTGGCGGGGGGGAAGTCAGCCCCAGCATTTT
-	16	TRBJ1-3	TRBV18	TRBD1	CASSSGQGASGNTIYF	TGTGCCAGCTCATCGGGACAGGGGGCGTCGGGAAACACCATATATTTT
once	13	TRBJ1-1	TRBV19	-	CASNYQMNTEAFF	TGTGCCAGTAATTACCAGATGAACACTGAAGCTTTCTTT
-	16	TRBJ1-1	TRBV28	TRBD1	CASSLSGGWLNTEAFF	TGTGCCAGCAGTTTATCAGGGGGCTGGCTGAACACTGAAGCTTTCTTT
-	13	TRBJ2-1	TRBV2	-	CASSEELGPWQFF	TGTGCCAGCAGTGAGGAGCTAGGTCCATGGCAGTTCTTC
-	14	TRBJ1-2	TRBV24-1	TRBD1	CATSENGDRYGYTF	TGTGCCACCAGTGAGAACGGGGACAGATATGGCTACACCTTC
-	17	TRBJ2-6	TRBV28	-	CASSSGAALSGANVLTF	TGTGCCAGCAGTTCGGGTGCTGCCTTATCTGGGGCCAACGTCCTGACTTTC
once	15	TRBJ2-7	TRBV11-2	-	CASSLEAGSSYEQYF	TGTGCCAGCAGCTTAGAGGCGGGATCCTCCTACGAGCAGTACTTC
-	13	TRBJ1-1	TRBV29-1	TRBD1	CSATGGSGTEAFF	TGCAGCGCAACAGGGGGCTCGGGCACTGAAGCTTTCTTT
-	13	TRBJ1-2	TRBV15	TRBD1	CATSSRGSGGYTF	TGTGCCACCAGCAGCAGGGGGAGTGGTGGCTACACCTTC
-	14	TRBJ1-2	TRBV19	TRBD1	CASSSWGQGGGYTF	TGTGCCAGTAGCTCCTGGGGGCAGGGGGGCGGCTACACCTTC
-	13	TRBJ2-7	TRBV19	-	CASSIRRGDEQYF	TGTGCCAGTAGTATCCGCAGGGGCGACGAGCAGTACTTC
-	13	TRBJ1-1	TRBV6-1	-	CASSDRRNTEAFF	TGTGCCAGCAGTGATCGCAGGAACACTGAAGCTTTCTTT
-	14	TRBJ2-5	TRBV5-1	TRBD1	CASSLTGAGETQYF	TGCGCCAGCAGCTTAACAGGGGCGGGAGAGACCCAGTACTTC
-	16	TRBJ1-2	TRBV28	TRBD1	CASSSSPGQGTRGYTF	TGTGCCAGCAGCAGTTCTCCGGGACAGGGGACGAGGGGCTACACCTTC
few	16	TRBJ1-6	TRBV18	-	CASSPNRATYNSPLHF	TGTGCCAGCTCACCGAACAGGGCTACCTATAATTCACCCCTCCACTTT
once	15	TRBJ2-7	TRBV28	TRBD2	CASSRRGLASYEQYF	TGTGCCAGCAGCCGTCGCGGACTAGCCTCCTACGAGCAGTACTTC
-	13	TRBJ1-6	TRBV7-2	-	CASKTATNSPLHF	TGTGCCAGCAAGACAGCTACTAATTCACCCCTCCACTTT
-	14	TRBJ2-1	TRBV6-5	-	CASRLGRAYNEQFF	TGTGCCAGTAGACTAGGACGGGCATACAATGAGCAGTTCTTC
-	14	TRBJ1-5	TRBV7-8	-	CASSLSPAGQPQHF	TGTGCCAGCAGCTTATCCCCCGCGGGTCAGCCCCAGCATTTT
-	14	TRBJ2-5	TRBV20-1	TRBD1	CSANDRGLQETQYF	TGCAGTGCTAATGACAGGGGGCTCCAAGAGACCCAGTACTTC
few	16	TRBJ1-4	TRBV4-1	TRBD1	CASSRGQGGEDEKLFF	TGCGCCAGCAGCCGGGGACAGGGGGGCGAGGATGAAAAACTGTTTTTT
once	14	TRBJ2-1	TRBV6-2/TRBV6-3	TRBD2	CASSRTSGSYEQFF	TGTGCCAGCAGTAGGACTAGCGGGAGCTATGAGCAGTTCTTC
-	13	TRBJ2-1	TRBV29-1	-	CSVRETNYNEQFF	TGCAGCGTTAGGGAGACTAACTACAATGAGCAGTTCTTC
-	13	TRBJ1-1	TRBV5-6	-	CASSLLSRTEAFF	TGTGCCAGCAGCTTGTTGAGTCGTACTGAAGCTTTCTTT
-	15	TRBJ1-2	TRBV6-5	TRBD1	CASSYQGQGSNGYTF	TGTGCCAGCAGTTACCAGGGACAGGGAAGTAATGGCTACACCTTC
-	16	TRBJ2-2	TRBV27	TRBD2	CASSLPGLVNPGELFF	TGTGCCAGCAGTTTACCGGGACTAGTAAACCCCGGGGAGCTGTTTTTT